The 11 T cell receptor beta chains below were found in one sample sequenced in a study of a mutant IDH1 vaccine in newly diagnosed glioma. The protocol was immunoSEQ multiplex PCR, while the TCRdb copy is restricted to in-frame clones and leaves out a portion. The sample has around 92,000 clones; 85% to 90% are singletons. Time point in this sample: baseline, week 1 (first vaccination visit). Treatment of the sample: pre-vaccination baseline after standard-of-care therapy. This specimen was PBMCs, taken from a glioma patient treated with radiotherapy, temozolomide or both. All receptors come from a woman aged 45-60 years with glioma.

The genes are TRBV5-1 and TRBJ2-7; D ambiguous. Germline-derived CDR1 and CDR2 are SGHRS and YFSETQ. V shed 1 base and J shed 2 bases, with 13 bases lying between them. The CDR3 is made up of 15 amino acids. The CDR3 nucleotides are TGCGCCAGCAGCTTGAGTACACCATGGGCCTACGAGCAGTACTTC. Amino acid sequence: CASSLSTPWAYEQYF. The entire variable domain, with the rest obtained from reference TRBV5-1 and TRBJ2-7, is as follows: KAGVTQTPRYLIKTRGQQVTLSCSPISGHRSVSWYQQTPGQGLQFLFEYFSETQRNKGNFPGRFSGRQFSNSRSEMNVSTLELGDSALYLCASSLSTPWAYEQYFGPGTRLTVT.

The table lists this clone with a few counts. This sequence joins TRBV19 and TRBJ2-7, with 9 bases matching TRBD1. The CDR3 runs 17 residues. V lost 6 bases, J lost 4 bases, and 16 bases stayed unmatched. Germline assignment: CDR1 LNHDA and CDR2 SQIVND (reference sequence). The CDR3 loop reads CASSASPGTGLWYEQYF. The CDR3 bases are TGTGCCAGTAGCGCTTCCCCCGGGACAGGGCTTTGGTACGAGCAGTACTTC.

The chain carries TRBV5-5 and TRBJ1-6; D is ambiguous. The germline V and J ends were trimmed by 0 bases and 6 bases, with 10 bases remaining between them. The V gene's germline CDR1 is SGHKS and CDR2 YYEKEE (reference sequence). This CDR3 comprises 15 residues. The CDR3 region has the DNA TGTGCCAGCAGCTTGGCCACAGTGGGTAATTCACCCCTCCACTTT. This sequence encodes CASSLATVGNSPLHF.

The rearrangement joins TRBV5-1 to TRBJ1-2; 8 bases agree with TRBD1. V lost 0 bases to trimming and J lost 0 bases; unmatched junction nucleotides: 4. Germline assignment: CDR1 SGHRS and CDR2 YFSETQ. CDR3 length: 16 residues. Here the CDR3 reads CASSLGRGPSNYGYTF. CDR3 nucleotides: TGCGCCAGCAGCTTGGGCAGGGGGCCTTCTAACTATGGCTACACCTTC.

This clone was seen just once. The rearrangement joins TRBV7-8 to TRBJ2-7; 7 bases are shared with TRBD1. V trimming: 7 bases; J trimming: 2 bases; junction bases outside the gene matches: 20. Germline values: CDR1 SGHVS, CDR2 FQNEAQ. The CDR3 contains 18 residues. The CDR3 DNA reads TGTGCCAGCACCGAAAGCTTGGGTCAGGGGGATTGGCCCTACGAGCAGTACTTC. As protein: CASTESLGQGDWPYEQYF.

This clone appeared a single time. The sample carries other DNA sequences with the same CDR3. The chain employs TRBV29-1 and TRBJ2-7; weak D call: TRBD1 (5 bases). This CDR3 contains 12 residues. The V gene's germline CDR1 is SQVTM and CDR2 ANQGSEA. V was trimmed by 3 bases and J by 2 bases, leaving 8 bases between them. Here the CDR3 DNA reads TGCAGCGTTGAGGAAGGGGCCTACGAGCAGTACTTC. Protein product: CSVEEGAYEQYF.

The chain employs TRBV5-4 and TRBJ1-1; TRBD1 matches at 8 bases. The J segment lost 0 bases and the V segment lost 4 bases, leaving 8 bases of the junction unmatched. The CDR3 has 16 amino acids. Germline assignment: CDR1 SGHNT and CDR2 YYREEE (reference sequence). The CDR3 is CASSLLGTGVNTEAFF. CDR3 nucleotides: TGTGCCAGCAGCCTGCTAGGGACAGGCGTGAACACTGAAGCTTTCTTT. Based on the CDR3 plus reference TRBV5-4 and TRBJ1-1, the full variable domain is ETGVTQSPTHLIKTRGQQVTLRCSSQSGHNTVSWYQQALGQGPQFIFQYYREEENGRGNFPPRFSGLQFPNYSSELNVNALELDDSALYLCASSLLGTGVNTEAFFGQGTRLTVV.

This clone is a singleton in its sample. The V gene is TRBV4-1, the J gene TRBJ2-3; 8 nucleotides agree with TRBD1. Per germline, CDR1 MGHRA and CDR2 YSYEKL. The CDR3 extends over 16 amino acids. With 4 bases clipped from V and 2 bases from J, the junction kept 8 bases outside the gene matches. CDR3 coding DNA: TGCGCCAGCAGCCGCACCGGGACAGGTTACACAGATACGCAGTATTTT. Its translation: CASSRTGTGYTDTQYF.

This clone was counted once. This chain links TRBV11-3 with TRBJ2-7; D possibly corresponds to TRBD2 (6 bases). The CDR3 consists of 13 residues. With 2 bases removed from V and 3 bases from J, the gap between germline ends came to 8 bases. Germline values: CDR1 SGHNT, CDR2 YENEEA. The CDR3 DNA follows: TGTGCCAGCAGCTTACAGGGAGGCTACGAGCAGTACTTC. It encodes CASSLQGGYEQYF.

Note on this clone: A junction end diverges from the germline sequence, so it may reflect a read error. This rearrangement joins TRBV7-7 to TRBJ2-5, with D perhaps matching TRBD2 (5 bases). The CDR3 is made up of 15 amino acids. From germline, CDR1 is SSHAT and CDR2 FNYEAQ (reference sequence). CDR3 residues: CASSSDGGRGETQYF. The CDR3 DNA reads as TGTGCTAGCAGCTCGGACGGAGGTCGGGGAGAGACCCAGTACTTC.

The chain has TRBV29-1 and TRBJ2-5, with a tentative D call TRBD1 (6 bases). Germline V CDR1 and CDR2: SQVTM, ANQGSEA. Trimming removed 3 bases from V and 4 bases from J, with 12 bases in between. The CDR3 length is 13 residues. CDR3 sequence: CSVESQGRETQYF. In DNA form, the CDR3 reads TGCAGCGTTGAGAGTCAGGGGCGAGAGACCCAGTACTTC.